This paragraph reports one T cell receptor (beta chain). The antigen is unknown. These data come from a study of T cell repertoires in cytomegalovirus infection. About the study: CMV epitopes, recently identified HLA-C-restricted and well-studied HLA-B-restricted, were used. Indications of both CMV infection and matching HLA type were provided by public TCR beta signatures. Broader study findings: Across the ex vivo response, the dominant clonotypes were HLA-C-restricted CMV-specific TCR beta clonotypes. Summed frequency of shared TCR beta families picked out CMV carriers who also had the relevant HLA.

Trimming cost V 3 bases and J 5 bases; bases outside gene matches: 13. From germline, CDR1 is SGHDT and CDR2 YYEEEE. This CDR3 is built from 16 residues. TCRdb processed the reads anew with MiXCR; each CDR3 protein has one entry. The table includes just over 450,000 distinct CDR3 sequences, roughly 46% detected once. The sample was cultured PBMCs, taken from culture after CMV antigen stimulation. This TCR was recovered from a human donor in good health (CMV status not recorded). Some clones in this sample may be carry-over from other donors' samples. This chain uses TRBV5-6 with TRBJ2-5, with 7 bases lining up with TRBD2. This CDR3 is CASSSDRDYPLETQYF. CDR3 DNA: TGTGCCAGCAGCTCGGACCGGGACTACCCTCTGGAGACCCAGTACTTC.